This T cell receptor beta chain was observed in a study of identical twins' blood T cells. Turning to the study itself: Some 52 million reads came from 12 libraries, six alpha, six beta. Findings of the study overall: V gene usage reportedly matched far better within twin pairs than unrelated donors.

As regards this clonotype: What it recognizes is unknown.

Donors were six healthy women in three monozygous twin pairs. The three twin pairs were reared together, likely meeting the same infections. The germline V gene has CDR1 DFQATT and CDR2 SNEGSKA (reference sequence). The trim removed 5 bases at V and 7 bases at J, leaving 5 bases unmatched. This CDR3 has 12 amino acids. MiXCR was run by TCRdb on the 5' RACE reads, yielding one entry per CDR3 protein. The table includes 300,000 to 450,000 distinct CDR3 sequences, about 28% detected once. The chain employs TRBV20-1 and TRBJ1-2; TRBD1 matches 9 bases. Material: PBMCs. The clonotype comes from a woman aged 18 to 49 in good health. In DNA form, the CDR3 reads TGCAGTGCTCACAGGGGGCAGGGTGGCTACACCTTC. Translated, it gives CSAHRGQGGYTF.